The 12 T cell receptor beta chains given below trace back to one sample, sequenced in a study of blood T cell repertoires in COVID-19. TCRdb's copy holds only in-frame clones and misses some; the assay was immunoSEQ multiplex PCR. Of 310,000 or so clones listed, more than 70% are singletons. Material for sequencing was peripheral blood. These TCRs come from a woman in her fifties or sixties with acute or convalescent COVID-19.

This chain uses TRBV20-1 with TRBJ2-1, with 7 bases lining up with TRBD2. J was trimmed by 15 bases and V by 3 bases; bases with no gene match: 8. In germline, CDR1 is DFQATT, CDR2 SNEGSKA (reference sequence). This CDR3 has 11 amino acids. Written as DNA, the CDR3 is TGCAGTGCTAGTCCGGGACTATCTCTGTTCTTC. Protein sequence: CSASPGLSLFF.

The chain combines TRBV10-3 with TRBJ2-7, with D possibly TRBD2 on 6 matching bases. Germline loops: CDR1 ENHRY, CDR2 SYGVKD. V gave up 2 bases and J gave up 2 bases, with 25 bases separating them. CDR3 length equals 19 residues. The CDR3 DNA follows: TGTGCCATCAGTGAGACGACAAGTCTTCGAGCGGGTGGGACCTACGAGCAGTACTTC. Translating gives CAISETTSLRAGGTYEQYF.

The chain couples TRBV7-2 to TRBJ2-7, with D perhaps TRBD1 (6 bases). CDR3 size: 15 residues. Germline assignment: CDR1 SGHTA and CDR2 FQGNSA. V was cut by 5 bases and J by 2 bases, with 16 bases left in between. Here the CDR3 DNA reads TGTGCCAGCAGCCCTGGGGGCGGGCCACCCTACGAGCAGTACTTC. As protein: CASSPGGGPPYEQYF.

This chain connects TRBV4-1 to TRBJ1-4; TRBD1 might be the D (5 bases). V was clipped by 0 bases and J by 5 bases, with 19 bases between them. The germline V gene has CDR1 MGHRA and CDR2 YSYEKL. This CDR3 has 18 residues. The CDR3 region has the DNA TGCGCCAGCAGCCAAGATAAGATTTGGGGGAGGAGGAATGAAAAACTGTTTTTT. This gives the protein CASSQDKIWGRRNEKLFF.

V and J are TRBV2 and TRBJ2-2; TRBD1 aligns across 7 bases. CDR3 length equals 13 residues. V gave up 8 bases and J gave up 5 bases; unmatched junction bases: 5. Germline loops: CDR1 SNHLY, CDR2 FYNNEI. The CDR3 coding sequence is TGTGCCAGCGGGGACAGATGGACCGGGGAGCTGTTTTTT. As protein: CASGDRWTGELFF.

The CDR3 DNA reads as TGTGCCATCAGGACAGATAGACAAGAGACCCAGTACTTC. This translates into CAIRTDRQETQYF. This chain connects TRBV10-3 to TRBJ2-5; a weak D match, TRBD1 (5 bases). CDR3 length equals 13 residues. The V end was cut by 6 bases, the J end by 2 bases, with 10 bases between. CDR1 ENHRY and CDR2 SYGVKD come from the germline V gene.

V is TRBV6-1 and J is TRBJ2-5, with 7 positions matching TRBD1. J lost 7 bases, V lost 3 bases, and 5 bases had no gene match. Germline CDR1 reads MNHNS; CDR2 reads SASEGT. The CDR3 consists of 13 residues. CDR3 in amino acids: CASSDTGDGTQYF. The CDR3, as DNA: TGTGCCAGCAGTGATACAGGGGATGGGACCCAGTACTTC.

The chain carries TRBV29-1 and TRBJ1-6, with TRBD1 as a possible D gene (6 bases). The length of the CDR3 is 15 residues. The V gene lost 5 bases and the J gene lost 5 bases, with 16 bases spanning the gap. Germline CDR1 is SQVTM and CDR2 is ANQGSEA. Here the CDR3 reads CSVRVSGTNNSPLHF. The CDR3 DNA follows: TGCAGCGTTAGAGTGTCCGGGACAAATAATTCACCCCTCCACTTT.

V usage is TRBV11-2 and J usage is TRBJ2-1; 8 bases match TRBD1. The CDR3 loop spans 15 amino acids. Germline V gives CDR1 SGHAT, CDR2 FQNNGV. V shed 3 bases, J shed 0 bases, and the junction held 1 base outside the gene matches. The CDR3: CASSFGTGSYNEQFF. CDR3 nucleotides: TGTGCCAGCAGCTTTGGGACAGGCTCCTACAATGAGCAGTTCTTC. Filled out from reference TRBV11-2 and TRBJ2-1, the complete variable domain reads EAGVAQSPRYKIIEKRQSVAFWCNPISGHATLYWYQQILGQGPKLLIQFQNNGVVDDSQLPKDRFSAERLKGVDSTLKIQPAKLEDSAVYLCASSFGTGSYNEQFFGPGTRLTVL.

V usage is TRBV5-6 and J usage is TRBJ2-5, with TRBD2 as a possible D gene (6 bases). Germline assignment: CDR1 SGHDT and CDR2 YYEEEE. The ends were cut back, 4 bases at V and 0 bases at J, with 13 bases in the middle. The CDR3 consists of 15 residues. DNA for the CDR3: TGTGCCAGCAGCGGGACCGGACTAAACCAAGAGACCCAGTACTTC. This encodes CASSGTGLNQETQYF.

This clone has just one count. The CDR3 here is CASSQGWQRGGSETQYF. CDR3 DNA sequence: TGCGCCAGCAGCCAAGGGTGGCAGCGGGGGGGCTCGGAGACCCAGTACTTC. The chain carries TRBV4-1 and TRBJ2-5; TRBD2 matches at 10 bases. The V gene's germline CDR1 is MGHRA and CDR2 YSYEKL. This CDR3 has 17 residues. The ends lost 1 base at V and 5 bases at J; junction bases unmatched: 10.

CDR3 bases: TGTGCCTGGAGGCAATCGTGGGCCAGGGAGACCCAGTACTTC. Protein sequence: CAWRQSWARETQYF. The chain combines TRBV30 with TRBJ2-5, with D hard to call. CDR1 and CDR2 from the germline V gene are GTSNPN and SVGIG (reference sequence). CDR3 length equals 14 residues. Trimming removed 3 bases at V and 5 bases at J, with 16 bases between.